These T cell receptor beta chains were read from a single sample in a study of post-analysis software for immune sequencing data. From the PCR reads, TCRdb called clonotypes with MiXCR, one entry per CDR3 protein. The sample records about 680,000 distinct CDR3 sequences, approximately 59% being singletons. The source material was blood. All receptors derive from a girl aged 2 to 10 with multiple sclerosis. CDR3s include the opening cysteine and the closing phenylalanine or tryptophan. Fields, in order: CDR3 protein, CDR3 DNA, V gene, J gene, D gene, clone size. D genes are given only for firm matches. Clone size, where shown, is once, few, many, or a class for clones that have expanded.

CASSTLDQETQYF	TGTGCCAGCAGTACACTTGACCAAGAGACCCAGTACTTC	TRBV5-6	TRBJ2-5	-	once
CASSERTASGSYEQFF	TGCGCCAGCAGTGAGAGAACGGCTAGCGGGAGCTATGAGCAGTTCTTC	TRBV10-1	TRBJ2-1	TRBD2	-
CASSPGLATGTDTQYF	TGCGCCAGCAGCCCGGGACTAGCGACTGGCACAGATACGCAGTATTTT	TRBV5-1	TRBJ2-3	TRBD2	-
CASSLESGGTDTQYF	TGTGCCAGCAGCTTAGAGAGCGGGGGCACAGATACGCAGTATTTT	TRBV7-2	TRBJ2-3	TRBD2	few
CSVELTRGSYEQYF	TGCAGCGTTGAGCTGACGAGGGGGAGCTACGAGCAGTACTTC	TRBV29-1	TRBJ2-7	-	-
CASSELGTGDYNEQFF	TGTGCCAGCAGTGAGCTGGGGACAGGGGATTACAATGAGCAGTTCTTC	TRBV6-1	TRBJ2-1	TRBD1	-
CASSLAEGEETQYF	TGTGCCAGCAGCCTGGCGGAAGGGGAAGAGACCCAGTACTTC	TRBV11-2	TRBJ2-5	-	-
CASSLAPRDTGELFF	TGCGCCAGCAGCTTGGCCCCAAGGGATACCGGGGAGCTGTTTTTT	TRBV5-1	TRBJ2-2	-	-
CASTTREEAIEQYF	TGTGCCAGCACGACGCGGGAGGAGGCGATCGAGCAGTACTTC	TRBV2	TRBJ2-7	TRBD2	-
CASSPTAMDTEAFF	TGTGCCAGCTCACCGACAGCCATGGACACTGAAGCTTTCTTT	TRBV18	TRBJ1-1	-	-
CASRRQTRTGNEQYF	TGTGCCAGCAGACGTCAGACACGGACGGGAAACGAGCAGTACTTC	TRBV14	TRBJ2-7	-	few
CASSVETRQDIQYF	TGTGCCAGCAGCGTAGAGACTAGGCAGGACATTCAGTACTTC	TRBV9	TRBJ2-4	-	-
CASSEQMGSYNEQFF	TGTGCCAGCAGTGAACAAATGGGATCCTACAATGAGCAGTTCTTC	TRBV6-1	TRBJ2-1	-	-
CASSLRAAYTDTQYF	TGTGCCAGCAGCTTAAGGGCAGCTTACACAGATACGCAGTATTTT	TRBV11-2	TRBJ2-3	-	-
CASSPDRGAYGYTF	TGTGCCAGCAGTCCGGACAGGGGGGCCTATGGCTACACCTTC	TRBV6-1	TRBJ1-2	TRBD1	-
CASSPQTGEETQYF	TGTGCCAGCAGTCCCCAGACAGGGGAAGAGACCCAGTACTTC	TRBV12-3/TRBV12-4	TRBJ2-5	TRBD1	-
CAISGGEGASYEQYF	TGTGCCATCAGTGGTGGGGAGGGGGCCTCCTACGAGCAGTACTTC	TRBV10-3	TRBJ2-7	-	-
CASSVGALWGPYGYIF	TGTGCCAGCAGCGTAGGTGCCCTATGGGGACCGTATGGCTACATCTTC	TRBV9	TRBJ1-2	-	-
CSAKGGGGLNEQFF	TGCAGTGCAAAGGGGGGTGGCGGGTTGAATGAGCAGTTCTTC	TRBV20-1	TRBJ2-1	-	-
CASSQTPSSYNEQFF	TGCGCCAGCAGCCAGACACCGAGCTCCTACAATGAGCAGTTCTTC	TRBV5-1	TRBJ2-1	-	-
CSAGGDYGYTF	TGCAGTGCTGGGGGTGACTATGGCTACACCTTC	TRBV20-1	TRBJ1-2	-	-
CAIRDPGQGYGYTF	TGTGCCATCAGAGACCCGGGACAGGGCTATGGCTACACCTTC	TRBV10-3	TRBJ1-2	TRBD1	-
CASSLGLGDETQYF	TGTGCCAGCAGCTTGGGTTTGGGGGACGAGACCCAGTACTTC	TRBV5-6	TRBJ2-5	-	-
CASSYGRNYEQYF	TGTGCCAGCAGTTATGGGAGGAACTACGAGCAGTACTTC	TRBV6-2/TRBV6-3	TRBJ2-7	-	-
CASSFAGVTTDGYTF	TGCGCCAGCAGCTTTGCAGGGGTGACTACGGATGGCTACACCTTC	TRBV5-1	TRBJ1-2	-	-
CASSLAGGPGVSNYGYTF	TGTGCCAGCAGCTTAGCGGGGGGGCCAGGCGTCAGCAACTATGGCTACACCTTC	TRBV7-9	TRBJ1-2	-	-
CASNFGDGGVGGGETQYF	TGTGCCAGCAACTTCGGGGATGGGGGAGTGGGAGGAGGAGAGACCCAGTACTTC	TRBV12-3/TRBV12-4	TRBJ2-5	-	-
CASSLSDGFNSPLHF	TGTGCCAGCTCACTCTCGGACGGCTTTAATTCACCCCTCCACTTT	TRBV18	TRBJ1-6	-	-
CSVEVAGAGETQYF	TGCAGCGTTGAAGTAGCGGGGGCGGGTGAGACCCAGTACTTC	TRBV29-1	TRBJ2-5	TRBD2	-
CASSEETGNYGYTF	TGCGCCAGCAGCGAGGAGACAGGGAACTATGGCTACACCTTC	TRBV5-1	TRBJ1-2	TRBD1	few
CASSQDLRLQETQYF	TGCGCCAGCAGCCAAGACCTCAGACTCCAAGAGACCCAGTACTTC	TRBV4-3	TRBJ2-5	-	-
CASSPSPGTRPHDEQYF	TGTGCCAGCAGTCCCTCCCCCGGGACTCGTCCCCATGACGAGCAGTACTTC	TRBV12-3/TRBV12-4	TRBJ2-7	-	-
CASRPSLGTVRHEQYF	TGTGCCAGCAGACCCTCCCTCGGGACAGTACGCCACGAGCAGTACTTC	TRBV27	TRBJ2-7	TRBD1	once
CASSITKGKANYGYTF	TGTGCCAGCTCGATTACGAAGGGGAAAGCTAACTATGGCTACACCTTC	TRBV6-6	TRBJ1-2	-	-